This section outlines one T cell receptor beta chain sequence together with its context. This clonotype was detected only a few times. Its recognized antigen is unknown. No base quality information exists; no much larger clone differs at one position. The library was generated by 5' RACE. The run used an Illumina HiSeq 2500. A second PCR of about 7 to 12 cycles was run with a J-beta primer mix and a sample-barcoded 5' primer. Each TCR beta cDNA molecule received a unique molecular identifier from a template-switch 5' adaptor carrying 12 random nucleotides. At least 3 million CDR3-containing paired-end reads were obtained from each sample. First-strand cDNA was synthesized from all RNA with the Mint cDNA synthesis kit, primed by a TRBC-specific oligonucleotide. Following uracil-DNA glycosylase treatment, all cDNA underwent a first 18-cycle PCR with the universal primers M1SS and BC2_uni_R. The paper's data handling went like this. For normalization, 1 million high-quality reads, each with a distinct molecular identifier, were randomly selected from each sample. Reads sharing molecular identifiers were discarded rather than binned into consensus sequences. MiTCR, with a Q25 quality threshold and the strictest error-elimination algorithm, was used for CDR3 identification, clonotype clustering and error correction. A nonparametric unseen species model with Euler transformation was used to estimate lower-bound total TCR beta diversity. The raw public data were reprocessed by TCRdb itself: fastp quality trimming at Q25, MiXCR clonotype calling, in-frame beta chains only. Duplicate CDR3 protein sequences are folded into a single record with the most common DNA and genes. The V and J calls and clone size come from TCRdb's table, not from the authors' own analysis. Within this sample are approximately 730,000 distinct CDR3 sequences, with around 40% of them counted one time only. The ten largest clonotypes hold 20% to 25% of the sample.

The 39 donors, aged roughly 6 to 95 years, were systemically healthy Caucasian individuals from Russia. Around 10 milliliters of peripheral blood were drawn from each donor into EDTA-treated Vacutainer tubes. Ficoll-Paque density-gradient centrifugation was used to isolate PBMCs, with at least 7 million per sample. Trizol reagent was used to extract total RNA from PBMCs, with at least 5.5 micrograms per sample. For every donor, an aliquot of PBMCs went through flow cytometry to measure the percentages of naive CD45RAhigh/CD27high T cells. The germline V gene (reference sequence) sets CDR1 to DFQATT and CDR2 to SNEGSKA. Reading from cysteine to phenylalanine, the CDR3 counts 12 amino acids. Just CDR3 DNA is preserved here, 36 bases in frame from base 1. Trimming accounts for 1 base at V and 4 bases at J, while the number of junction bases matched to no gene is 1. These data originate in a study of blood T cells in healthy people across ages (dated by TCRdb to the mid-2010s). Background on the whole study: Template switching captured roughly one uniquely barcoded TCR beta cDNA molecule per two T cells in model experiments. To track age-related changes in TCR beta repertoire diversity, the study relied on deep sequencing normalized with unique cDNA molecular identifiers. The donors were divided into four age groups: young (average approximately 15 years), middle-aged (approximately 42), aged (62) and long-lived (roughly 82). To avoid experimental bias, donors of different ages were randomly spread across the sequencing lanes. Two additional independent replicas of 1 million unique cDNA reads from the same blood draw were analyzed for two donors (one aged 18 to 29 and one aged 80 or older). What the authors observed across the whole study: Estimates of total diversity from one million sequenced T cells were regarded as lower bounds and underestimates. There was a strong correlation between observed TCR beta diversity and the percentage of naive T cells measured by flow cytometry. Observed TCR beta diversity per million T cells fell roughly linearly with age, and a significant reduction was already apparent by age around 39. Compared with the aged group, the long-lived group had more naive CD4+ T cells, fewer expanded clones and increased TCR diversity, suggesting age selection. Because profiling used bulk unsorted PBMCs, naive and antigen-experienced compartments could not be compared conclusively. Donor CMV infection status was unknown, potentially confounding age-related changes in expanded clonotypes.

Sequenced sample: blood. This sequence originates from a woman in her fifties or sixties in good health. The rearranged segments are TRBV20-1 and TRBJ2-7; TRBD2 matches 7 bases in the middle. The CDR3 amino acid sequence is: CSARGGGYEQYF. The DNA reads TGCAGTGCTAGAGGGGGGGGATACGAGCAGTACTTC.